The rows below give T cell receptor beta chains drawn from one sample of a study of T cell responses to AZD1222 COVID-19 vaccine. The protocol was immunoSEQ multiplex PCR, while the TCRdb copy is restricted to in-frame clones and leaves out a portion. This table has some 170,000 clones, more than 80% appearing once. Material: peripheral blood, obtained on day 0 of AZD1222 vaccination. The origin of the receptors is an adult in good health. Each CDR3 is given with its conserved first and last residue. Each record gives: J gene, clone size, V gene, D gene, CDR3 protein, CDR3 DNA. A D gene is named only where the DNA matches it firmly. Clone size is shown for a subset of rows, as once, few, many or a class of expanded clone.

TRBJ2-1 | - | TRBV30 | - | CAWRVGATILTNNEQFF | TGTGCCTGGAGGGTTGGGGCCACAATACTTACTAACAATGAGCAGTTCTTC
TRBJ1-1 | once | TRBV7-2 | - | CASIWGTEAFF | TGTGCCAGCATTTGGGGCACTGAAGCTTTCTTT
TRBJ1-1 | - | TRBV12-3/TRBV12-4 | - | CASSLFTEAFF | TGTGCCAGCAGTTTATTCACTGAAGCTTTCTTT
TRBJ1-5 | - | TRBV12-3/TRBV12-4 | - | CASTSDANQPQHF | TGTGCCAGCACCTCTGACGCCAATCAGCCCCAGCATTTT
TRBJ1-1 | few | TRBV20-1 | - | CSASAGPSEAFF | TGCAGTGCTAGTGCAGGGCCTAGTGAAGCTTTCTTT
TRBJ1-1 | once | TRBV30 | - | CAWKGRVGSEAFF | TGTGCCTGGAAGGGCAGGGTAGGGTCTGAAGCTTTCTTT
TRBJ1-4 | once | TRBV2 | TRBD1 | CASRRTGTGGTNEKLFF | TGTGCCAGCAGAAGAACCGGGACAGGGGGCACTAATGAAAAACTGTTTTTT
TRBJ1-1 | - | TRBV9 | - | CASSVASAPNTEAFF | TGTGCCAGCAGCGTAGCTTCGGCCCCGAACACTGAAGCTTTCTTT
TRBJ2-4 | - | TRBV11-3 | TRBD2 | CASSLGPSGSKYGENIQYF | TGTGCCAGCAGCTTAGGGCCTAGCGGCAGTAAATATGGGGAGAACATTCAGTACTTC
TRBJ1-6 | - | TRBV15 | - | CATSSLDSSSYNSPLHF | TGTGCCACCAGCAGCCTGGACTCGAGCTCCTATAATTCACCCCTCCACTTT
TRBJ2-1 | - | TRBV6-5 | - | CASSSRTESYNEQFF | TGTGCCAGCAGTTCCCGGACAGAATCCTACAATGAGCAGTTCTTC
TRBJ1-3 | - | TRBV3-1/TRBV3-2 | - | CASSPSAGNTIYF | TGTGCCAGCAGCCCTTCCGCGGGAAACACCATATATTTT
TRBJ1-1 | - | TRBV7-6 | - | CASSLAGAPGTEAFF | TGTGCCAGCAGCTTAGCAGGGGCGCCGGGCACTGAAGCTTTCTTT
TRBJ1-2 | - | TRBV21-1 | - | CASSSTDPGQAAISYGYTF | TGTGCCAGCAGCAGCACAGATCCGGGACAGGCGGCGATTAGCTATGGCTACACCTTC
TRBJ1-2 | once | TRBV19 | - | CASSIDRQYGYTF | TGTGCCAGTAGTATAGACAGACAGTATGGCTACACCTTC
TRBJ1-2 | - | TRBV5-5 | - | CASSLGANGYTF | TGTGCCAGCAGCTTGGGAGCTAATGGCTACACCTTC
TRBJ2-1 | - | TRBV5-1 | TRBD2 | CASSVSSGGSYNEQFF | TGCGCCAGCAGCGTCAGTAGCGGGGGATCCTACAATGAGCAGTTCTTC
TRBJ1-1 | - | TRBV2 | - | CASSEFNTEAFF | TGTGCCAGCAGTGAATTTAACACTGAAGCTTTCTTT
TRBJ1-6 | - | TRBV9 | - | CASSVAGGRDNSPLHF | TGTGCCAGCAGCGTAGCGGGGGGTCGAGATAATTCACCCCTCCACTTT
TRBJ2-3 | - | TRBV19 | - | CASSNTGTPMGPDTQYF | TGTGCCAGTAGCAATACCGGGACACCGATGGGCCCAGATACGCAGTATTTT
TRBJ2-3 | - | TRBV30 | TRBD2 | CAWSVASGRTDTQYF | TGTGCCTGGAGTGTTGCTAGCGGCCGCACAGATACGCAGTATTTT
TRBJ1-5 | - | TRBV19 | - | CASSIRGGKLNQPQHF | TGTGCCAGTAGTATCCGAGGGGGGAAACTCAATCAGCCCCAGCATTTT
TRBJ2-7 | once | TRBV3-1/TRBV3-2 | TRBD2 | CASTRTSGRSEQYF | TGTGCCAGCACCAGGACTAGCGGGAGGTCCGAGCAGTACTTC
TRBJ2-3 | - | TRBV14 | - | CASSQDPRPSTQYF | TGTGCCAGCAGCCAAGATCCTCGCCCGAGTACGCAGTATTTT
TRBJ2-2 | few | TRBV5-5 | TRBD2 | CASSFGGLARTGELFF | TGTGCCAGCAGCTTTGGAGGACTAGCTCGGACCGGGGAGCTGTTTTTT
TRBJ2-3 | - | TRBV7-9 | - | CASSASSRRTDTQYF | TGTGCCAGCAGCGCGTCCAGTAGGAGGACAGATACGCAGTATTTT
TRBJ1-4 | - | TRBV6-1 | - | CASSEGFVGEKLFF | TGTGCCAGCAGTGAAGGGTTTGTCGGTGAAAAACTGTTTTTT
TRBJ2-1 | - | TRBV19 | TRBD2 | CASSFAGEVNEQFF | TGTGCCAGTAGTTTTGCGGGAGAGGTCAATGAGCAGTTCTTC
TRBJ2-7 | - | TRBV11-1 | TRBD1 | CATQGQGTSYEQYF | TGTGCCACTCAGGGACAGGGGACCTCCTACGAGCAGTACTTC
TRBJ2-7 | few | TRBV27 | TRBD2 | CASSLYTSGPYEQYF | TGTGCCAGCAGTTTATATACTAGCGGACCCTACGAGCAGTACTTC
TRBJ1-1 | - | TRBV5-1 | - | CASRAQGMNTEAFF | TGCGCCAGCAGGGCTCAAGGGATGAACACTGAAGCTTTCTTT
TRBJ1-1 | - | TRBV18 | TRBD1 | CASSLQQGAGEAFF | TGTGCCAGCTCACTACAACAGGGGGCAGGTGAAGCTTTCTTT
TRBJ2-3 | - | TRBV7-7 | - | CASSPQLHPSTDTQYF | TGTGCCAGCAGCCCTCAGCTCCACCCTAGCACAGATACGCAGTATTTT
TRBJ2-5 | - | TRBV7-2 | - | CASSFNTQETQYF | TGTGCCAGCAGCTTTAATACCCAAGAGACCCAGTACTTC
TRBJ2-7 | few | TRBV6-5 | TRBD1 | CASCQGAYEQYF | TGTGCCAGCTGTCAGGGGGCTTACGAGCAGTACTTC
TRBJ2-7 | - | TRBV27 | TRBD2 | CASSNPTSGLYEQYF | TGTGCCAGCAGTAACCCAACTAGCGGTCTCTACGAGCAGTACTTC
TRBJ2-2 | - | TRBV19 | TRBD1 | CAFHGQGASNGELFF | TGTGCCTTCCACGGACAGGGGGCCTCCAACGGGGAGCTGTTTTTT
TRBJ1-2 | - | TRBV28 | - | CASSFGARGDYGYTF | TGTGCCAGCAGTTTTGGGGCTCGGGGGGACTATGGCTACACCTTC
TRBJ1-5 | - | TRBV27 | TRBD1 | CASSPGQGGSQPQHF | TGTGCCAGCAGTCCCGGACAGGGTGGTTCTCAGCCCCAGCATTTT
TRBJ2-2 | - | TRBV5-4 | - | CASSSRGTNTGELFF | TGTGCCAGCAGCTCCCGGGGGACGAACACCGGGGAGCTGTTTTTT
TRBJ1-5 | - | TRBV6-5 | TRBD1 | CARVVRGHNQPQHF | TGTGCCAGAGTGGTCAGGGGGCACAATCAGCCCCAGCATTTT
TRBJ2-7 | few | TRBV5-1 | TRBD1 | CASSLAGTGSSYEQYF | TGCGCCAGCAGCTTGGCCGGGACAGGGAGCTCCTACGAGCAGTACTTC
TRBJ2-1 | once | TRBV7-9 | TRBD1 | CASSSPTGTGAKGNEQFF | TGTGCCAGCAGCTCCCCAACCGGGACAGGGGCGAAAGGGAATGAGCAGTTCTTC
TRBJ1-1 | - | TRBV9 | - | CASEGLRGTEAFF | TGTGCCAGCGAGGGTCTCAGGGGCACTGAAGCTTTCTTT
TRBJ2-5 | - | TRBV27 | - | CASRNPQKTQYF | TGTGCCAGCAGGAACCCGCAAAAGACCCAGTACTTC
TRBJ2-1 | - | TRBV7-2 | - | CASSPQSSAYNEQFF | TGTGCCAGCAGCCCCCAGTCTAGCGCTTACAATGAGCAGTTCTTC
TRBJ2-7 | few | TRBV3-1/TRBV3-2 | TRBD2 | CASSPGLAGERYEQYF | TGTGCCAGCAGCCCAGGATTAGCGGGAGAAAGGTACGAGCAGTACTTC
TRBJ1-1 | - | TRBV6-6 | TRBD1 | CASREPGQGLNTEAFF | TGTGCCAGCAGAGAACCGGGACAGGGGTTGAACACTGAAGCTTTCTTT
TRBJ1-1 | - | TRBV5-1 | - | CASSRKPRFQGNTEAFF | TGCGCCAGCAGCCGAAAGCCACGGTTCCAGGGGAACACTGAAGCTTTCTTT
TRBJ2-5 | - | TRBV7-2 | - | CASRVDSQETQYF | TGTGCCAGCAGGGTCGACAGCCAAGAGACCCAGTACTTC
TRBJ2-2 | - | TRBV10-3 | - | CAISEPTKPPGELFF | TGTGCCATCAGTGAGCCGACCAAGCCACCCGGGGAGCTGTTTTTT
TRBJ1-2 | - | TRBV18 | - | CASSPEVNSPYGYTF | TGTGCCAGCTCACCTGAGGTTAACAGTCCCTATGGCTACACCTTC